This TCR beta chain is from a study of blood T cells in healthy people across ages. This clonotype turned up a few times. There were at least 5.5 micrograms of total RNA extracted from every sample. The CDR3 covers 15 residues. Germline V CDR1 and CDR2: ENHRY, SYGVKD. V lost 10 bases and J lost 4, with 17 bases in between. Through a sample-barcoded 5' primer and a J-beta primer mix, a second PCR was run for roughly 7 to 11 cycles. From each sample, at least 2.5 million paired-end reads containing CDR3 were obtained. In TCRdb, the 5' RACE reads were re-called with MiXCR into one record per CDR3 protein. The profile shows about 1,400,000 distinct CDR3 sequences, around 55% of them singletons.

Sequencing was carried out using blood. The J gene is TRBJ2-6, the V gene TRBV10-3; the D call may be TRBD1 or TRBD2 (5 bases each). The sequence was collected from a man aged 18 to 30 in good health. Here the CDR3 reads CATRDEVRGANVLTF. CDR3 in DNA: TGTGCCACCAGGGACGAAGTGAGAGGGGCCAACGTCCTGACTTTC.